Sequencing of this T cell receptor beta chain was carried out in a study of cytomegalovirus exposure and HLA in healthy donors. Broader study findings: That first-cohort TCR clusters tended to co-occur in the roughly 130 validation repertoires was found in a later analysis. The study flagged fewer than 200 TCR beta chains as cytomegalovirus-associated. Reported performance of the classifier showed diagnosis of cytomegalovirus status with high specificity and sensitivity.

The assay was immunoSEQ multiplex PCR, and TCRdb's table has in-frame clones only and misses some. The sample holds roughly 330,000 clones; around 87% are singletons and the top ten take roughly 1.1%. Of note for this clone: Its target is unknown.

V gave up 5 bases and J gave up 5 bases; unmatched junction bases: 3. CDR1 SEHNR and CDR2 FQNEAQ come from the germline V gene (reference sequence). This CDR3 spans 14 amino acids. The origin of this receptor is a woman aged 25 to 39 in good health and CMV-seropositive. The chain carries TRBV7-9 and TRBJ2-3, with 11 bases that match TRBD2. Sequenced: PBMCs. The CDR3 sequence: CASSTSGGQDTQYF. CDR3 DNA: TGTGCCAGCAGCACTAGCGGGGGACAAGATACGCAGTATTTT.